This T cell receptor (beta chain) was sequenced for a study of T cell responses to AZD1222 COVID-19 vaccine. With respect to this clone: The target antigen is unknown.

Trimming took 1 base from V and 3 from J, leaving 12 bases between them. This CDR3 is built from 15 residues. CDR1 MNHNS and CDR2 SASEGT come from the germline V gene. General study results and limits: Across spike, vaccine-associated CD4 TCRs were found, dominant at 160-218 and 743-854. Seropositive status at baseline applied to only a handful of AZD1222 recipients. Donors in the cohort were predominantly white British and more often female, and clonal diversity was possibly underestimated.

Sequenced by immunoSEQ multiplex PCR; TCRdb stores in-frame clones only, minus some. This sample has roughly 93,000 clones, with nearly 90% found just once. This TCR was recovered from an adult in good health. The gene calls are TRBV6-1 and TRBJ1-1; TRBD1 is a possible D gene (5 bases). The sample here was peripheral blood, taken on day 0 of AZD1222 vaccination. The CDR3: CASSEVGDRDTEAFF. The CDR3 DNA reads TGTGCCAGCAGTGAAGTGGGGGATCGGGACACTGAAGCTTTCTTT.